Following are 13 T cell receptor beta chains from one sample sequenced in a study of T cell changes during pregnancy in multiple sclerosis. This table comes from immunoSEQ multiplex PCR, and its TCRdb copy is limited to in-frame clones, with some not included. Of approximately 47,000 clones in the sample, 70% to 90% were seen once. Sequencing used peripheral blood, obtained in the first trimester of pregnancy. The receptors come from a female donor with multiple sclerosis, enrolled in a pregnancy study.

Of note for this clone: The same CDR3 is also encoded by other DNA sequences in this sample. V is TRBV2 and J is TRBJ1-3, with a weak D call TRBD1 (5 bases). The V end lost 5 bases, the J end lost 2 bases, and 10 bases lay between the germline ends. The CDR3 totals 14 residues. CDR1 is SNHLY, CDR2 FYNNEI, per germline. CDR3 in amino acids: CASSPRGTGNTIYF. CDR3 nucleotide sequence: TGTGCCAGCAGTCCTAGGGGTACTGGAAACACCATATATTTT.

This clone was detected once. The rearrangement uses TRBV5-6 and TRBJ1-1; 9 bases agree with TRBD1. The CDR3 runs 16 residues. Losses at the gene ends were 4 bases for V and 4 bases for J; bases not matched to a gene: 11. CDR1 is SGHDT, CDR2 YYEEEE, per germline. Written as DNA, the CDR3 is TGTGCCAGCAGCCTGGACAGGGGCCGGTTGGGCACTGAAGCTTTCTTT. As protein: CASSLDRGRLGTEAFF. Full variable domain (outside the CDR3, taken from reference TRBV5-6 and TRBJ1-1): DAGVTQSPTHLIKTRGQQVTLRCSPKSGHDTVSWYQQALGQGPQFIFQYYEEEERQRGNFPDRFSGHQFPNYSSELNVNALLLGDSALYLCASSLDRGRLGTEAFFGQGTRLTVV.

DNA for the CDR3: TGTGCCAGCAGTGTGGGACAGCCCTACGAGCAGTACTTC. Translating it yields CASSVGQPYEQYF. V and J are TRBV6-1 and TRBJ2-7, with 7 positions matching TRBD1. The CDR3 has 13 residues. From germline, CDR1 is MNHNS and CDR2 SASEGT. J lost 2 bases, V lost 4 bases, and 2 bases had no gene match.

The rearrangement links TRBV7-9 to TRBJ2-1; the match to TRBD2 covers 9 bases. Germline V CDR1 and CDR2: SEHNR, FQNEAQ (reference sequence). The CDR3 sequence is 19 residues long. The trim removed 1 base at V and 7 bases at J, leaving 17 bases unmatched. CDR3 loop: CASSLDQFSRGGLRNEQFF. The CDR3 DNA sequence: TGTGCCAGCAGCTTAGACCAATTTTCGCGGGGGGGCCTTAGGAATGAGCAGTTCTTC.

The V gene is TRBV5-1, the J gene TRBJ2-7, with D possibly being TRBD2 (5 bases). Trimming removed 0 bases from V and 0 bases from J, with 10 bases in between. Germline V gene lookup returns CDR1 SGHRS and CDR2 YFSETQ. This CDR3 comprises 15 residues. As DNA, the CDR3 is TGCGCCAGCAGCTTGGGGTCGGGGATCTCCTACGAGCAGTACTTC. Amino acid sequence: CASSLGSGISYEQYF.

CDR3 protein: CASSQVPSGAYNEQFF. The CDR3 DNA reads TGCGCCAGCAGCCAAGTCCCTAGCGGGGCCTACAATGAGCAGTTCTTC. The chain links TRBV4-1 to TRBJ2-1; 9 nucleotides line up with TRBD2. The germline gives CDR1 MGHRA, CDR2 YSYEKL. CDR3 length: 16 amino acids. Germline trimming cut 1 base from V and 2 bases from J; bases unmatched to any gene: 3.

The V gene is TRBV29-1, the J gene TRBJ2-5; maybe TRBD2 (7 bases). Trimming cost V 0 bases and J 5 bases, with 22 bases left between them. The CDR3 totals 17 residues. Per the germline V gene, CDR1 is SQVTM and CDR2 is ANQGSEA. CDR3 nucleotides: TGCAGCGTTGAAGATTTTCAGGCCGGGGGGCTGAGGGAGACCCAGTACTTC. It encodes CSVEDFQAGGLRETQYF.

V and J are TRBV29-1 and TRBJ2-3, with TRBD1 matching over 8 bases. Germline loops: CDR1 SQVTM, CDR2 ANQGSEA. After removal of 5 bases from V and 1 base from J, the junction contained 5 bases not matched to a gene. The CDR3 loop spans 14 amino acids. The CDR3 DNA reads as TGCAGCGTTTTTGTCAGGGGGCGCACAGATACGCAGTATTTT. Its translation: CSVFVRGRTDTQYF.

This chain links TRBV10-3 with TRBJ1-2; TRBD1 is a possible D gene (5 bases). The CDR3 has 14 residues. The V and J ends lost 3 bases and 4 bases respectively, with 12 bases between them. CDR1 and CDR2 from the germline V gene are ENHRY and SYGVKD. This chain's CDR3 is CAISELHQGYGYTF. The CDR3 DNA reads as TGTGCCATCAGTGAATTGCACCAGGGCTATGGCTACACCTTC.

V usage is TRBV28 and J usage is TRBJ2-3; 13 bases map to TRBD2. There are 20 residues in the CDR3. The germline V gene encodes CDR1 MDHEN and CDR2 SYDVKM. V lost 4 bases, J lost 2 bases, and 15 bases stayed unmatched. The CDR3 region is CASSSPASRTSGGSTDTQYF. The CDR3 coding sequence is TGTGCCAGCAGTTCCCCTGCTTCGAGGACTAGCGGGGGATCCACAGATACGCAGTATTTT.

The chain recombines TRBV5-1 with TRBJ1-1, with unresolved D. This CDR3 contains 11 residues. V gave up 7 bases and J gave up 2 bases, with 6 bases separating them. Germline CDR1 is SGHRS and CDR2 is YFSETQ. CDR3 sequence: CASHYNTEAFF. CDR3 sequence (DNA): TGCGCCAGCCACTATAACACTGAAGCTTTCTTT.

J is TRBJ1-6 and V is TRBV11-2; possible D gene TRBD1, 5 bases. Germline V gene lookup returns CDR1 SGHAT and CDR2 FQNNGV. The CDR3 covers 13 residues. V lost 8 bases, J lost 10 bases, and 15 bases lay in between. The DNA for the CDR3 is TGTGCCAGCCACCCAGGGATGGGGTCACCCCTCCACTTT. Its protein product is CASHPGMGSPLHF.

The CDR3 nucleotides read TGTGCCAGCAGCCAAGAAAAGGGACAGGGGGCGAGGAATGAGCAGTTCTTC. As protein: CASSQEKGQGARNEQFF. The V and J genes are TRBV4-2 and TRBJ2-1, with TRBD1 matching 12 bases. Germline CDR1 is LGHNA and CDR2 is YNFKEQ. The ends lost 0 bases at V and 7 bases at J; junction bases unmatched: 7. This CDR3 region has 17 residues.